The 18 T cell receptor beta chains presented below share a single source sample, sequenced in a study of cytomegalovirus exposure and HLA in healthy donors. The PCR ran on 60 Vbeta and 13 Jbeta primers. Produced via immunoSEQ multiplex PCR; TCRdb's table is partial and in-frame only. The sample consists of about 150,000 clones, about four fifths of them appearing once. Specimen: PBMCs. Receptors originate from a man between 18 and 29 years old in good health and CMV-seronegative.

This clone has only a few counts. The genes are TRBV30 and TRBJ2-1, with 10 bases that match TRBD2. V trimming: 2 bases; J trimming: 2 bases; junction bases outside the gene matches: 9. The CDR3 sequence is 17 residues long. CDR1 and CDR2 (germline): GTSNPN, SVGIG (reference sequence). The DNA for the CDR3 is TGTGCCTGGAGTCAGAGCGGGGGGGCCTGGACCTACAATGAGCAGTTCTTC. Translation: CAWSQSGGAWTYNEQFF.

V gene TRBV7-9 combines with J gene TRBJ2-1; maybe TRBD2 (6 bases). Germline CDR1 reads SEHNR; CDR2 reads FQNEAQ (reference sequence). The CDR3 has 14 residues. V gave up 1 base and J gave up 10 bases, with 14 bases separating them. CDR3 sequence reads: CASSLESGVSEQFF. CDR3 nucleotides: TGTGCCAGCAGCTTAGAGTCGGGGGTCAGCGAGCAGTTCTTC.

The chain combines TRBV2 with TRBJ1-3; 7 bases agree with TRBD1. From germline, CDR1 is SNHLY and CDR2 FYNNEI. With 9 bases clipped from V and 4 bases from J, the junction kept 9 bases outside the gene matches. This CDR3 contains 14 residues. The CDR3 bases are TGTGCCAGTCAAATACAGGGGCTGGGAAACACCATATATTTT. Its translation: CASQIQGLGNTIYF.

V gene TRBV18 combines with J gene TRBJ1-6; maybe TRBD1 (5 bases). This CDR3 has 18 residues. V was shortened by 0 bases and J by 6 bases, with 18 bases between the two germline ends. The germline V gene encodes CDR1 KGHSH and CDR2 LQKENI. The CDR3 here is CASSPPNPGDPSNSPLHF. In DNA form, the CDR3 reads TGTGCCAGCTCACCACCGAATCCGGGGGATCCATCTAATTCACCCCTCCACTTT.

J is TRBJ2-1 and V is TRBV9; 13 nucleotides agree with TRBD2. The V and J ends lost 4 bases and 4 bases, in that order; junction bases with no gene match: 11. In germline, CDR1 is SGDLS, CDR2 YYNGEE. The CDR3 is 18 residues long. The CDR3 DNA follows: TGTGCCAGCAGCAAGATTGTAGGACTAGCGGGGGCTTACAATGAGCAGTTCTTC. Translating gives CASSKIVGLAGAYNEQFF.

The chain recombines TRBV27 with TRBJ2-2, with D possibly being TRBD2 (6 bases). Germline CDR1 MNHEY, CDR2 SMNVEV (reference sequence). The CDR3 contains 17 residues. Trimming pared 6 bases from V and 0 bases from J, leaving 17 bases between. This chain's CDR3 is CASSPSLASSNTGELFF. The CDR3 DNA is TGTGCCAGCAGCCCCTCCCTAGCGAGTTCGAACACCGGGGAGCTGTTTTTT.

The CDR3 is CASSRTGTYNEQFF. The CDR3 region has the DNA TGTGCCAGCAGCAGGACAGGGACCTACAATGAGCAGTTCTTC. The chain links TRBV28 to TRBJ2-1, with 8 nucleotides matching TRBD1. There are 14 residues in the CDR3. Germline assignment: CDR1 MDHEN and CDR2 SYDVKM. The V segment lost 6 bases and the J segment 2 bases; nucleotides outside the gene matches: 3. The full variable domain, rest sourced from reference TRBV28 and TRBJ2-1, is DVKVTQSSRYLVKRTGEKVFLECVQDMDHENMFWYRQDPGLGLRLIYFSYDVKMKEKGDIPEGYSVSREKKERFSLILESASTNQTSMYLCASSRTGTYNEQFFGPGTRLTVL.

This clone was observed a handful of times. The V gene is TRBV7-9, the J gene TRBJ2-7; unclear D gene. The CDR3 has 12 amino acids. The germline V gene encodes CDR1 SEHNR and CDR2 FQNEAQ (reference sequence). The V gene lost 5 bases and the J gene lost 2 bases, with 7 bases spanning the gap. The CDR3 DNA reads TGTGCCAGCAGCCGCGAGGCCTACGAGCAGTACTTC. This encodes CASSREAYEQYF.

This clone has only a few counts. V and J are TRBV5-4 and TRBJ2-7, with 8 bases matching TRBD2. CDR1 SGHNT and CDR2 YYREEE come from the germline V gene (reference sequence). Trimming cost V 4 bases and J 7 bases; bases outside gene matches: 10. The CDR3 consists of 14 residues. CDR3 DNA: TGTGCCAGCAGCCCCTACGGGGGGGCTCAGGAGCAGTACTTC. It yields the protein CASSPYGGAQEQYF.

The sample holds a few counts of this clone. V usage is TRBV27 and J usage is TRBJ1-1; 7 bases match TRBD1. The CDR3 has 16 amino acids. The germline gives CDR1 MNHEY, CDR2 SMNVEV (reference sequence). The ends lost 3 bases at V and 1 base at J; junction bases unmatched: 8. CDR3 in DNA: TGTGCCAGCAGTTTCATAGGACAGGCCGCGAACACTGAAGCTTTCTTT. Translated, it gives CASSFIGQAANTEAFF.

The J gene is TRBJ1-1, the V gene TRBV9; D is unclear. Germline lookup yields CDR1 SGDLS and CDR2 YYNGEE. The CDR3 covers 14 residues. Trimming pared 0 bases from V and 7 bases from J, leaving 13 bases between. The CDR3 reads CASSVVPGEGEAFF. CDR3 DNA sequence: TGTGCCAGCAGCGTAGTCCCCGGGGAGGGTGAAGCTTTCTTT.

This clone was counted only a few times. J is TRBJ2-5 and V is TRBV7-9; 9 bases fit TRBD1. The germline CDR1 and CDR2 sequences are SEHNR and FQNEAQ (reference sequence). The CDR3 is 15 amino acids. J was trimmed by 4 bases and V by 5 bases; bases with no gene match: 8. The CDR3 nucleotides are TGTGCCAGCAGCAAACAGGGGGCTGCTAGAGAGACCCAGTACTTC. Protein sequence: CASSKQGAARETQYF. Drawing the rest from reference TRBV7-9 and TRBJ2-5, the complete variable domain is DTGVSQNPRHKITKRGQNVTFRCDPISEHNRLYWYRQTLGQGPEFLTYFQNEAQLEKSRLLSDRFSAERPKGSFSTLEIQRTEQGDSAMYLCASSKQGAARETQYFGPGTRLLVL.

The chain uses TRBV13 and TRBJ1-1; no definite D call. The CDR3 extends over 14 amino acids. Germline CDR1 PRHDT, CDR2 FYEKMQ (reference sequence). Trimming took off 5 bases at V and 5 bases at J, with 15 bases between the two ends. CDR3 in DNA: TGTGCCAGCAGCGCGCCGACCTGGGCAACTGAAGCTTTCTTT. Protein product: CASSAPTWATEAFF.

V gene TRBV11-2 combines with J gene TRBJ2-3, with TRBD2 matching 7 bases. The germline V gene has CDR1 SGHAT and CDR2 FQNNGV. Unmatched junction bases numbered 8, after V lost 1 base and J lost 1 base. The CDR3 totals 17 residues. The DNA for the CDR3 is TGTGCCAGCAGCTTAGGAGCAGCGGGGCTCCGCACAGATACGCAGTATTTT. It specifies CASSLGAAGLRTDTQYF.

This clone was detected only once. This chain connects TRBV5-6 to TRBJ1-2; D is uncertain. The germline gives CDR1 SGHDT, CDR2 YYEEEE. V was trimmed by 0 bases and J by 1 base, leaving 10 bases between them. The CDR3 totals 15 residues. CDR3 sequence (DNA): TGTGCCAGCAGCTTGGTCGGCCAGGATAACTATGGCTACACCTTC. It codes for CASSLVGQDNYGYTF.

This chain uses TRBV7-2 with TRBJ2-5; no firm D call. Trimming took off 1 base at V and 3 bases at J, with 6 bases between the two ends. The CDR3 totals 13 residues. Germline V gene lookup returns CDR1 SGHTA and CDR2 FQGNSA. CDR3 protein: CASSLDPEETQYF. As DNA, the CDR3 is TGTGCCAGCAGCTTAGACCCGGAAGAGACCCAGTACTTC.

This clone was recorded only once. The chain is built from TRBV29-1 and TRBJ1-3; D might be TRBD1 (5 bases). The V gene's germline CDR1 is SQVTM and CDR2 ANQGSEA. The V and J ends lost 6 bases and 0 bases respectively, with 15 bases between them. The CDR3 contains 15 residues. This CDR3 reads CSVIGGTLSGNTIYF. Written as DNA, the CDR3 is TGCAGCGTCATTGGAGGGACTCTCTCTGGAAACACCATATATTTT.

Concerning this clone itself: This same CDR3 is encoded by further DNA sequences in the sample. The chain recombines TRBV27 with TRBJ2-3, with D uncertain. V dropped 6 bases and J dropped 1 base, with 5 bases sitting between them. Germline values: CDR1 MNHEY, CDR2 SMNVEV (reference sequence). The CDR3 has 12 residues. DNA for the CDR3: TGTGCCAGCAGCCCAGGCACAGATACGCAGTATTTT. The encoded protein is CASSPGTDTQYF.